Given below is one T cell receptor beta chain in context. Its antigen is not known. TCRdb keeps only in-frame clones here, not all; method: immunoSEQ multiplex PCR. This sample carries 50,000 or so clones, approximately 90% of them seen once, and the ten largest clones take 10% to 15%. The record originates from a study of OX40 agonist ivuxolimab in advanced cancers. This CDR3 spans 12 amino acids. Trimming removed 4 bases from V and 7 bases from J, with 10 bases in between. Germline-derived CDR1 and CDR2 are MNHNY and SVGAGI (reference sequence). On cycle 4 day 1 and cycle 7 day 1, as well as at baseline, blood was sampled. Study-wide results and caveats: Expanded clones belonging to CD8+ T cells outnumbered, on average, those of CD4+. Partly responding patients at 0.1-3.0 mg/kg showed some of the smallest clonal expansion. CD4+ and CD8+ blood T cells expanded clonally by week 6 at 0.1 to 3.0 mg/kg.

The TCR originated in an adult with an advanced solid tumor such as melanoma, head and neck, liver or kidney cancer. Material: CD4+ or CD8+ T cells sorted from blood, obtained in a trial of the OX40 agonist ivuxolimab. The chain has TRBV6-6 and TRBJ1-1; D unclear. CDR3 protein: CASSSSEVEAFF. The CDR3 DNA follows: TGTGCCAGCAGTTCCTCGGAGGTTGAAGCTTTCTTT.